A single sample is the source of the 7 T cell receptor beta chains below, sequenced in a study of beta chain features in type 1 diabetes. Isolated RNA was reverse transcribed in full, so expressed TCRB transcripts were sequenced. Sequencing was performed with immunoSEQ multiplex PCR; in TCRdb, only in-frame clones are kept and a portion is missing. The table records about 250,000 clones, 13% to 15% of them present only once. The sequenced material came from naive CD4+ T cells from blood. These receptors were collected from a woman aged 40 to 55 in good health.

The table lists this clone with a few counts. The chain links TRBV11-2 to TRBJ2-5; TRBD2 agrees at 11 bases. V lost 1 base, J lost 1 base, and 5 bases stayed unmatched. From germline, CDR1 is SGHAT and CDR2 FQNNGV. CDR3 length: 17 amino acids. CDR3 DNA sequence: TGTGCCAGCAGCTTAGGTGGACTAGCGGGCGCCCAAGAGACCCAGTACTTC. Translation gives CASSLGGLAGAQETQYF.

This clone was seen a single time. The chain joins TRBV4-1 to TRBJ1-1; 8 bases line up with TRBD1. Trimming cost V 1 base and J 1 base; bases outside gene matches: 11. Germline loops: CDR1 MGHRA, CDR2 YSYEKL. The CDR3 has 18 amino acids. The CDR3 is CASSQGGQGLRKNTEAFF. The DNA for the CDR3 is TGCGCCAGCAGCCAAGGCGGACAGGGTCTACGGAAGAACACTGAAGCTTTCTTT.

This clone was seen only a few times. The chain recombines TRBV7-2 with TRBJ1-1, with 8 bases that match TRBD1. The germline V gene has CDR1 SGHTA and CDR2 FQGNSA. CDR3 size: 14 residues. J lost 0 bases, V lost 5 bases, and 2 bases had no gene match. CDR3 nucleotides: TGTGCCAGCAGCCGACAGGGGATGAACACTGAAGCTTTCTTT. Translation gives CASSRQGMNTEAFF.

The rearrangement joins TRBV6-4 to TRBJ1-1; D remains unclear. The V end lost 2 bases, the J end lost 7 bases, and 11 bases lay between the germline ends. Germline V CDR1 and CDR2: MRHNA, SNTAGT. This CDR3 has 13 residues. The CDR3 nucleotides are TGTGCCAGCAGTGACGGGGAGGGCCTTGAAGCTTTCTTT. Translated: CASSDGEGLEAFF.

The rearrangement links TRBV5-1 to TRBJ2-7; D might be TRBD2 (6 bases). The V and J ends lost 0 bases and 3 bases respectively, with 13 bases between them. The CDR3 is made up of 15 amino acids. The germline CDR1 and CDR2 sequences are SGHRS and YFSETQ. The CDR3: CASSLGILANYEQYF. The CDR3 bases are TGCGCCAGCAGCTTGGGGATTCTAGCGAACTACGAGCAGTACTTC.

This clone was detected only once. The chain links TRBV23-1 to TRBJ1-5; weak D call: TRBD1 (5 bases). TRBV23-1 is an ORF, with its function uncertain. There are 13 residues in the CDR3. Trimming shortened V by 4 bases and J by 6 bases, and 10 bases separated the two germline ends. This CDR3 reads CASSPRGSQPQHF. CDR3 in DNA: TGCGCCAGCAGTCCACGGGGGTCTCAGCCCCAGCATTTT.

This clone occurred a few times. A read error may account for a junction end that differs from germline. The V call is TRBV29-1, the J call TRBJ2-3; D gene ambiguous. The CDR3 covers 14 residues. From germline, CDR1 is SQVTM and CDR2 ANQGSEA. CDR3 DNA: TGCAGCGTCGAAGGGAAATTAATCAGGGATACGCAGTATTTT. The encoded protein is CSVEGKLIRDTQYF.